This T cell receptor beta chain was retrieved from a study of T cells after yellow fever vaccination. Study-level results: Though weaker, the secondary response peaked faster, on day 5 versus 15. Relatively few clonotypes were ones that appeared in both CD4 and CD8 compartments. Reappearance after the booster was observed for most primary-vaccination clones (roughly 97% CD4, approximately 90% CD8).

A universal primer site and UMIs were added as TCR cDNA was made by 5'RACE template switching. TCRdb re-analysed the 5' RACE reads in MiXCR, keeping a single row per CDR3 protein. The sample lists approximately 550,000 distinct CDR3 sequences, under 25% seen once, with 14% in the top ten. A remark on this clonotype: Its specificity is not known.

CDR1 is SQVTM, CDR2 ANQGSEA, per germline. Trimming left V 4 bases short and J 0 bases short, with 10 bases between. This CDR3 is built from 13 residues. The sequencing used PBMCs, collected 15 days after the yellow fever booster vaccination. This clonotype was sampled from a man between 25 and 39 years old who received the YFV17D yellow fever vaccine. The chain employs TRBV29-1 and TRBJ2-7; either TRBD1 or TRBD2 may fit D (6 bases each). CDR3 in amino acids: CSVVGGGSYEQYF. CDR3 bases: TGCAGCGTTGTAGGGGGAGGCTCCTACGAGCAGTACTTC.